One and the same sample provided the 3 T cell receptor beta chains below, sequenced in a study of blood T cell repertoires in COVID-19. Sequencing used immunoSEQ multiplex PCR; TCRdb keeps in-frame clones, though not all of them. The sample holds about 230,000 clones; roughly 80% are singletons and the top ten take 2% to 3%. Sequencing was done on a sample of peripheral blood. All receptors derive from a woman aged 70 to 79 with active or convalescent COVID-19.

V is TRBV2 and J is TRBJ1-1, with no clear D. Looked up from germline, CDR1 is SNHLY and CDR2 is FYNNEI. V lost 7 bases and J 1 base, leaving 13 bases between the germline ends. The CDR3 sequence is 14 residues long. DNA of the CDR3: TGTGCCAGCACCCCCCTTCGGGGGAACACTGAAGCTTTCTTT. Its translation: CASTPLRGNTEAFF.

The CDR3 spells CASSLVGQTANEQFF. CDR3 DNA: TGCGCCAGCAGCTTGGTGGGACAAACTGCCAATGAGCAGTTCTTC. The chain uses TRBV5-1 and TRBJ2-1, with D perhaps TRBD1 (6 bases). The CDR3 contains 15 residues. Germline values: CDR1 SGHRS, CDR2 YFSETQ. Trimming pared 0 bases from V and 6 bases from J, leaving 13 bases between. The full variable domain, with the rest looked up from reference TRBV5-1 and TRBJ2-1, is KAGVTQTPRYLIKTRGQQVTLSCSPISGHRSVSWYQQTPGQGLQFLFEYFSETQRNKGNFPGRFSGRQFSNSRSEMNVSTLELGDSALYLCASSLVGQTANEQFFGPGTRLTVL.

There are many counts of this clone. J is TRBJ1-4 and V is TRBV6-1, with no clear D. In germline, CDR1 is MNHNS, CDR2 SASEGT. The CDR3 length is 14 residues. V lost 3 bases and J 5 bases, leaving 10 bases between the germline ends. CDR3 nucleotide sequence: TGTGCCAGCAGTGATTCAGGACTAAATGAAAAACTGTTTTTT. Translation: CASSDSGLNEKLFF.